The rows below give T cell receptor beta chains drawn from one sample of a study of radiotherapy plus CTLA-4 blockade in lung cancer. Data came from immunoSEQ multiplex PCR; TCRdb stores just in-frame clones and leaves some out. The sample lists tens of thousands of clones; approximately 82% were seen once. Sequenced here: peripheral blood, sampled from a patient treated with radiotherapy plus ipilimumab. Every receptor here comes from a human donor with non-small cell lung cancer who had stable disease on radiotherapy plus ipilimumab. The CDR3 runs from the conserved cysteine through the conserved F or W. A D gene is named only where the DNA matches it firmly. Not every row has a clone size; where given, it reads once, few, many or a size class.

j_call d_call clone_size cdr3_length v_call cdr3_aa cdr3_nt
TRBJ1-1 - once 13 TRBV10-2 CASRARASSEAFF TGCGCCAGCAGAGCCAGGGCGTCTTCTGAAGCTTTCTTT
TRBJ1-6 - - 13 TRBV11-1 CASSFRDHSPLHF TGTGCCAGCAGCTTCAGGGACCACTCACCCCTCCACTTT
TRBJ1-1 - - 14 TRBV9 CASSPLGGRTEAFF TGTGCCAGCAGCCCCCTTGGGGGGAGGACTGAAGCTTTCTTT
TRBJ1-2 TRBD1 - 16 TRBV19 CASSFLYRGRVYGYTF TGTGCCAGTAGTTTCCTGTACAGGGGGCGCGTCTATGGCTACACCTTC
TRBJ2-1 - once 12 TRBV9 CASSSPHNEQFF TGTGCCAGCAGCTCCCCCCACAATGAGCAGTTCTTC
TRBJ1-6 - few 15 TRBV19 CASSRGNRMNSPLHF TGTGCCAGTAGTAGGGGGAACAGGATGAATTCACCCCTCCACTTT
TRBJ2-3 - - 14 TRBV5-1 CASSLRGPANTQYF TGCGCCAGCAGCTTGAGGGGACCGGCGAATACGCAGTATTTT
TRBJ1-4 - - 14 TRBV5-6 CASSLVSNHEKLFF TGTGCCAGCAGCTTGGTATCCAACCATGAAAAACTGTTTTTT
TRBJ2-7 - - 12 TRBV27 CASSSGPYEQYF TGTGCCAGCAGTTCCGGGCCCTACGAGCAGTACTTC
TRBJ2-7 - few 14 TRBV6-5 CASRRQLSSYEQYF TGTGCCAGCAGGAGACAGCTCAGCTCCTACGAGCAGTACTTC
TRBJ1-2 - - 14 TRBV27 CASSFRGTSDGYTF TGTGCCAGCAGTTTCCGAGGGACCTCTGATGGCTACACCTTC
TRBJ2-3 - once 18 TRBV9 CASSVGRKMDASTDTQYF TGTGCCAGCAGCGTAGGAAGAAAGATGGACGCTAGCACAGATACGCAGTATTTT
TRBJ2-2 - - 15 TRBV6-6 CASRYPAGNTGELFF TGTGCCAGCAGGTATCCCGCAGGGAACACCGGGGAGCTGTTTTTT
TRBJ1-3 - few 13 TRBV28 CASREISGNTIYF TGTGCCAGCAGGGAGATCTCTGGAAACACCATATATTTT
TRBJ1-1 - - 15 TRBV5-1 CASRGATGPNTEAFF TGCGCCAGCAGGGGCGCGACGGGACCCAACACTGAAGCTTTCTTT
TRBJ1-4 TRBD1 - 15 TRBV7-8 CASSSRTGETEKLFF TGTGCCAGCAGCTCTCGGACAGGGGAAACTGAAAAACTGTTTTTT
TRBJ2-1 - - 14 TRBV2 CASSGLGIWDEQFF TGTGCCAGCAGTGGACTAGGGATCTGGGATGAGCAGTTCTTC
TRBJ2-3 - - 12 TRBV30 CAWSVQADTQYF TGTGCCTGGAGTGTACAGGCAGATACGCAGTATTTT
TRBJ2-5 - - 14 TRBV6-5 CASSYTQGGETQYF TGTGCCAGCAGTTACACGCAGGGCGGAGAGACCCAGTACTTC
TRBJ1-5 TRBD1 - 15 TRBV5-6 CASSPGGEENQPQHF TGTGCCAGCAGCCCAGGGGGCGAAGAGAATCAGCCCCAGCATTTT
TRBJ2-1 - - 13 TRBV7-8 CASSLDRYNEQFF TGTGCCAGCAGCTTAGACAGGTACAATGAGCAGTTCTTC
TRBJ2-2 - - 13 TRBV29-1 CSTPDWNTGELFF TGCAGCACCCCGGACTGGAACACCGGGGAGCTGTTTTTT
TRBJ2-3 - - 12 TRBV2 CASREEEDTQYF TGTGCCAGCAGGGAGGAAGAGGATACGCAGTATTTT
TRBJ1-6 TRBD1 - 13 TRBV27 CASSLSMGDRETF TGTGCCAGCAGTTTATCGATGGGGGACAGGGAAACCTTT
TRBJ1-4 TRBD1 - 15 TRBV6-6 CASRVWTGRDEKLFF TGTGCCAGCAGAGTATGGACAGGGAGAGATGAAAAACTGTTTTTT
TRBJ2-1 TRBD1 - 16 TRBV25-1 CASSDPRTGGFNEQFF TGTGCCAGCAGTGATCCCCGGACAGGGGGCTTCAATGAGCAGTTCTTC
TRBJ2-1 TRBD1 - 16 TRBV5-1 CASSDMLPGGYNEQFF TGCGCCAGCAGCGACATGCTACCAGGGGGCTACAATGAGCAGTTCTTC
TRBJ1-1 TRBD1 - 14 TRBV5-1 CASRSGQPNTEAFF TGCGCCAGCAGGTCGGGACAGCCGAACACTGAAGCTTTCTTT
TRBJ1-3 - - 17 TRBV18 CASSPVETRSSGNTIYF TGTGCCAGCTCACCAGTGGAGACAAGAAGCTCTGGAAACACCATATATTTT
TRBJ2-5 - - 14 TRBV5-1 CASSLVSGEETQYF TGCGCCAGCAGCTTGGTGTCAGGGGAAGAGACCCAGTACTTC
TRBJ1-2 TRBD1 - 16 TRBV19 CASSISPGQGADGYTF TGTGCCAGTAGTATCTCCCCCGGACAGGGGGCAGATGGCTACACCTTC
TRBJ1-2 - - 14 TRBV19 CASSNSRGDYGYTF TGTGCCAGTAGTAATAGCAGGGGCGACTATGGCTACACCTTC
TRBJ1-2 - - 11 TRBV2 CASNRAGGYTF TGTGCCAGCAACAGGGCGGGGGGCTACACCTTC
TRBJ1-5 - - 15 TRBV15 CATSSWTGLNQPQHF TGTGCCACCAGCAGTTGGACGGGGCTCAATCAGCCCCAGCATTTT
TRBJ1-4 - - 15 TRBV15 CATSRDSTDYEKLFF TGTGCCACCAGCAGAGATAGCACGGACTATGAAAAACTGTTTTTT
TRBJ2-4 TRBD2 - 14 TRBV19 CASSMGGAKNIQYF TGTGCCAGTAGTATGGGGGGGGCCAAAAACATTCAGTACTTC
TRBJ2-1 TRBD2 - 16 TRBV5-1 CASSAGEGRGYNEQFF TGCGCCAGCAGCGCGGGGGAGGGACGGGGTTACAATGAGCAGTTCTTC
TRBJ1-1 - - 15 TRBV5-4 CASSRGVQTNTEAFF TGTGCCAGCAGTAGGGGTGTACAGACGAACACTGAAGCTTTCTTT
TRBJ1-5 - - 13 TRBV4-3 CASSQDLRDPQHF TGCGCCAGCAGCCAAGATCTAAGGGATCCCCAGCATTTT
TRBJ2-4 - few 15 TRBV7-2 CASSSTRTSINIQYF TGTGCCAGCAGCTCCACCAGGACCTCCATAAACATTCAGTACTTC
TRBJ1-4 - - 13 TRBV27 CASSFREVGKLFF TGTGCCAGCAGTTTCCGGGAGGTTGGAAAACTGTTTTTT
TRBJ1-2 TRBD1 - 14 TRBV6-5 CASSEVGQGHGYTF TGTGCCAGCAGTGAAGTGGGACAGGGCCATGGCTACACCTTC
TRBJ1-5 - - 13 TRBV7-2 CASTPGYNQPQHF TGTGCCAGCACCCCAGGCTACAATCAGCCCCAGCATTTT
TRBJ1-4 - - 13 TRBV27 CASRTATNEKLFF TGTGCCAGCAGGACAGCAACTAATGAAAAACTGTTTTTT